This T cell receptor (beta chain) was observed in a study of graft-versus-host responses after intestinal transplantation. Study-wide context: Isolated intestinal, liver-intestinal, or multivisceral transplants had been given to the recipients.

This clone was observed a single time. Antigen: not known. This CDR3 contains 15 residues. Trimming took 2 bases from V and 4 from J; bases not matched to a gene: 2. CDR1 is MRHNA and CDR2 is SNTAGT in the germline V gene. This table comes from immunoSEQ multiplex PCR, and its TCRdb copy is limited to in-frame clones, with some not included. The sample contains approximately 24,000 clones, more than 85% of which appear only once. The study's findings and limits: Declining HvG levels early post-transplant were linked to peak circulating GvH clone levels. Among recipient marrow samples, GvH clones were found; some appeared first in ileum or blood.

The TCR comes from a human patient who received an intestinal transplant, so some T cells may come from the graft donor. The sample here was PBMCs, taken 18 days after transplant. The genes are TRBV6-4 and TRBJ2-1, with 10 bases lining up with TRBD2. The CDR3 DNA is TGTGCCAGCAGTGACACAGCGGGGGGGTACAATGAGCAGTTCTTC. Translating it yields CASSDTAGGYNEQFF.